This T cell receptor beta chain was profiled in a study of beta chain features in type 1 diabetes. On this clone: Its antigen is still unknown.

Findings and caveats of the study: Across patients, naive, central memory and Treg TCRB repertoires exhibited apparently greater similarity than was observed across healthy donors.

The CDR3 sequence is 15 residues long. Germline V gives CDR1 SGHTA, CDR2 FQGNSA. Averaging roughly 120 mL, one heparinised blood draw came from each individual donor. By way of CD45RO/CCR7/CD25/CD127/CD95/CD27, the CD4+ regulatory, stem cell-like memory, central memory and naive cells were sorted. The study reverse transcribed the entire isolated RNA, so it sequenced expressed TCRB transcripts. Assay: immunoSEQ multiplex PCR; the TCRdb copy retains only in-frame clones and omits some. The table shows about 620,000 clones, with 15% to 17% occurring only once. Material for sequencing was naive CD4+ T cells from blood. The TCR sequence derives from a man in his late teens or twenties in good health. V usage is TRBV7-2 and J usage is TRBJ2-5; tentatively, D is TRBD2 (6 bases). The end of the DNA is better explained by TRBJ2-7, so the J call may be wrong. This CDR3 is CASSLVWDLGYEQYF. CDR3 sequence (DNA): TGTGCCAGCAGCTTAGTGTGGGACTTAGGGTACGAGCAGTACTTC.